Listed here are 21 T cell receptor beta chains from one sample, sequenced in a study of OX40 agonist ivuxolimab in advanced cancers. This table comes from immunoSEQ multiplex PCR, and its TCRdb copy is limited to in-frame clones, with some not included. Among 35,000 to 50,000 clones listed, around 86% were seen once. Here the sequenced sample was CD4+ or CD8+ T cells sorted from blood, taken in a trial of the OX40 agonist ivuxolimab. The receptors stem from an adult with an advanced solid tumor such as melanoma, head and neck, liver or kidney cancer.

CDR3 sequence reads: CASSFPTMNTEAFF. Here the CDR3 DNA reads TGTGCCAGCAGCTTCCCCACAATGAACACTGAAGCTTTCTTT. V and J are TRBV5-4 and TRBJ1-1; D is undetermined. The CDR3 sequence is 14 residues long. V lost 2 bases to trimming and J lost 0 bases, with 8 bases between them. Germline V gives CDR1 SGHNT, CDR2 YYREEE (reference sequence).

The CDR3 bases are TGTGCCAGCAGTTACGGGTCCTACTACAATGAGCAGTTCTTC. Translating it yields CASSYGSYYNEQFF. The chain couples TRBV6-5 to TRBJ2-1; D uncertain. Looked up from germline, CDR1 is MNHEY and CDR2 is SVGAGI. V lost 2 bases and J 3 bases, leaving 8 bases between the germline ends. The CDR3 length is 14 residues.

The chain carries TRBV28 and TRBJ2-1, with 8 bases identical to TRBD1. The germline CDR1 and CDR2 sequences are MDHEN and SYDVKM. V was pared by 5 bases and J by 7 bases, with 10 bases of the junction left unmatched. The CDR3 is 15 amino acids. CDR3: CASSPQGALKNEQFF. The CDR3 nucleotides are TGTGCCAGCAGTCCCCAGGGGGCTCTTAAGAATGAGCAGTTCTTC.

This clone is a singleton in its sample. Since a much larger clone is just one base distant, this may be a read error. J is TRBJ1-4 and V is TRBV11-2; D is undetermined. V was clipped by 3 bases and J by 8 bases, with 4 bases between them. This CDR3 contains 11 residues. Germline V CDR1 and CDR2: SGHAT, FQNNGV. CDR3 sequence reads: CASSFGEKLFF. The CDR3 nucleotides read TGTGCCAGCAGCTTTGGCGAAAAACTGTTTTTT.

This rearrangement joins TRBV27 to TRBJ2-3, with D perhaps given as TRBD1 or TRBD2 (6 bases each). This CDR3 has 14 amino acids. Germline-derived CDR1 and CDR2 are MNHEY and SMNVEV (reference sequence). The V and J ends lost 3 bases and 3 bases respectively, with 10 bases between them. The CDR3 loop reads CASSLGGSTDTQYF. CDR3 DNA: TGTGCCAGCAGTTTGGGGGGCAGTACAGATACGCAGTATTTT.

The J gene is TRBJ2-1, the V gene TRBV7-6; TRBD1 matches at 7 bases. The ends lost 5 bases at V and 3 bases at J; junction bases unmatched: 13. The CDR3 totals 17 residues. CDR1 is SGHVS and CDR2 is FNYEAQ in the germline V gene. In DNA, the CDR3 is TGTGCCAGCAGCCCATTGGAGACAGGGTCCATCTACAATGAGCAGTTCTTC. As protein: CASSPLETGSIYNEQFF. Looking up the rest from reference TRBV7-6 and TRBJ2-1 gives the full variable domain: GAGVSQSPRYKVTKRGQDVALRCDPISGHVSLYWYRQALGQGPEFLTYFNYEAQQDKSGLPNDRFSAERPEGSISTLTIQRTEQRDSAMYRCASSPLETGSIYNEQFFGPGTRLTVL.

The chain links TRBV28 to TRBJ1-2; 11 bases fit TRBD1. Trimming at V came to 7 bases and at J to 5 bases, leaving 18 bases not matched to a gene. There are 18 residues in the CDR3. Germline assignment: CDR1 MDHEN and CDR2 SYDVKM. The CDR3 here is CASTTMGQGVNYWYGYTF. The CDR3 bases are TGTGCCAGCACGACCATGGGACAGGGGGTCAACTATTGGTATGGCTACACCTTC.

The CDR3 here is CAWSIIAGGADTQYF. In DNA, the CDR3 is TGTGCCTGGAGTATCATAGCGGGAGGGGCAGATACGCAGTATTTT. The chain is built from TRBV30 and TRBJ2-3, with 11 bases lining up with TRBD2. The V segment lost 2 bases and the J segment 4 bases; nucleotides outside the gene matches: 5. Germline CDR1 is GTSNPN and CDR2 is SVGIG (reference sequence). The CDR3 consists of 15 residues. Full variable domain (rest looked up from reference TRBV30 and TRBJ2-3): SQTIHQWPATLVQPVGSPLSLECTVEGTSNPNLYWYRQAAGRGLQLLFYSVGIGQISSEVPQNLSASRPQDRQFILSSKKLLLSDSGFYLCAWSIIAGGADTQYFGPGTRLTVL.

The chain links TRBV7-2 to TRBJ2-5; TRBD2 aligns across 7 bases. CDR1 and CDR2 (germline): SGHTA, FQGNSA. V trimming: 2 bases; J trimming: 5 bases; junction bases outside the gene matches: 2. The length of the CDR3 is 13 residues. Here the CDR3 reads CASSLWGGETQYF. CDR3 nucleotide sequence: TGTGCCAGCAGCTTATGGGGGGGGGAGACCCAGTACTTC.

This chain links TRBV11-1 with TRBJ1-1; D is unresolved. V lost 8 bases and J 3 bases, leaving 4 bases between the germline ends. CDR3 length: 10 amino acids. Germline assignment: CDR1 SGHAT and CDR2 FQDESV (reference sequence). CDR3 nucleotides: TGTGCCAGCGCCGACACTGAAGCTTTCTTT. It translates to CASADTEAFF.

This clone was observed a single time. The rearrangement links TRBV11-1 to TRBJ2-5; D unresolved. V was cut by 3 bases and J by 5 bases, with 7 bases left in between. The germline V gene encodes CDR1 SGHAT and CDR2 FQDESV (reference sequence). The CDR3 loop spans 12 amino acids. The CDR3 bases are TGTGCCAGCAGCTTCATGGTTGAGACCCAGTACTTC. Translated, it gives CASSFMVETQYF.

The chain joins TRBV5-6 to TRBJ2-5; D not resolved. Between the trimmed V and J ends, which lost 0 bases and 0 bases, there was a span of 6 bases. Germline CDR1 is SGHDT and CDR2 is YYEEEE. The CDR3 runs 14 residues. The CDR3 protein is CASSLEANQETQYF. DNA of the CDR3: TGTGCCAGCAGCTTGGAGGCTAACCAAGAGACCCAGTACTTC. Looking up the rest from reference TRBV5-6 and TRBJ2-5 gives the full variable domain: DAGVTQSPTHLIKTRGQQVTLRCSPKSGHDTVSWYQQALGQGPQFIFQYYEEEERQRGNFPDRFSGHQFPNYSSELNVNALLLGDSALYLCASSLEANQETQYFGPGTRLLVL.

The V gene is TRBV29-1, the J gene TRBJ1-1, with D unresolved. Germline CDR1 reads SQVTM; CDR2 reads ANQGSEA. The CDR3 contains 13 residues. The germline V and J ends were trimmed by 6 bases and 2 bases, with 13 bases remaining between them. CDR3: CSVIDTANTEAFF. DNA of the CDR3: TGCAGCGTCATAGACACAGCAAACACTGAAGCTTTCTTT.

The CDR3 DNA sequence: TGTGCCAGCAGTACAACCCCGGGACAGGATTACAATGAGCAGTTCTTC. Its protein is CASSTTPGQDYNEQFF. This chain joins TRBV28 and TRBJ2-1, with 8 bases matching TRBD1. V was clipped by 5 bases and J by 4 bases; unmatched bases: 10. Germline values: CDR1 MDHEN, CDR2 SYDVKM. The CDR3 totals 16 residues.

The chain employs TRBV27 and TRBJ2-7; possibly TRBD1 for D (6 bases). Germline V gene lookup returns CDR1 MNHEY and CDR2 SMNVEV (reference sequence). CDR3 size: 13 residues. Deletions cut 5 bases from V and 5 bases from J, with 13 bases between. The CDR3 region is CASSRLGTHEQYF. Written as DNA, the CDR3 is TGTGCCAGCAGTCGCTTAGGGACACACGAGCAGTACTTC.

The rearrangement links TRBV7-9 to TRBJ1-4; no reliable D call. The V end was cut by 8 bases, the J end by 7 bases, with 11 bases between. Germline V gene sequence: CDR1 SEHNR, CDR2 FQNEAQ (reference sequence). The CDR3 runs 12 residues. The CDR3 here is CASGPEGEKLFF. The CDR3 coding sequence is TGTGCCAGCGGTCCAGAGGGTGAAAAACTGTTTTTT.

The chain employs TRBV19 and TRBJ2-7, with 7 positions matching TRBD2. V trimming: 6 bases; J trimming: 2 bases; junction bases outside the gene matches: 4. This CDR3 spans 13 amino acids. Germline loops: CDR1 LNHDA, CDR2 SQIVND (reference sequence). The CDR3 DNA reads TGTGCCAGTAGCGCCGGGAGGACCTACGAGCAGTACTTC. It translates to CASSAGRTYEQYF.

About this clone: It may be a read error: a sequence one base away is much more abundant. The rearrangement joins TRBV27 to TRBJ2-3; the match to TRBD2 covers 10 bases. Germline V gene data show CDR1 as MNHEY and CDR2 as SMNVEV (reference sequence). There are 15 residues in the CDR3. CDR3 sequence (DNA): TGTGCCCGCAGCGGGGGGGGAGGGGTCACAGATACGCAGTATTTT. Protein sequence: CARSGGGGVTDTQYF.

This sequence joins TRBV5-1 and TRBJ1-4; D is perhaps TRBD1 (5 bases). Germline CDR1 is SGHRS and CDR2 is YFSETQ. The V end lost 0 bases, the J end lost 6 bases, and 12 bases lay between the germline ends. The CDR3 runs 15 residues. The CDR3, as DNA: TGCGCCAGCAGCTTGGAGGCAGGGAGCGATGAAAAACTGTTTTTT. Translating gives CASSLEAGSDEKLFF.

The CDR3 protein is CASSLALNTEAFF. CDR3 DNA: TGTGCCAGCAGCTTAGCGTTGAACACTGAAGCTTTCTTT. The rearrangement uses TRBV7-6 and TRBJ1-1, with D uncertain. Germline CDR1 SGHVS, CDR2 FNYEAQ. V was shortened by 0 bases and J by 0 bases, with 2 bases between the two germline ends. This CDR3 spans 13 amino acids.

The rearrangement links TRBV7-9 to TRBJ2-5; D may be TRBD2 (5 bases). Germline lookup yields CDR1 SEHNR and CDR2 FQNEAQ (reference sequence). The CDR3 sequence is 16 residues long. The V gene lost 5 bases and the J gene lost 5 bases, with 21 bases spanning the gap. The CDR3 spells CASSPVRGLAWETQYF. The CDR3, as DNA: TGTGCCAGCAGCCCAGTTCGCGGGTTAGCTTGGGAGACCCAGTACTTC.